The 30 T cell receptor beta chains below come from one sample, sequenced in a study of breast tumors, draining lymph nodes, adjacent tissues. TCRdb re-analysed the multiplex PCR reads in MiXCR, keeping a single row per CDR3 protein. This repertoire shows around 150,000 distinct CDR3 sequences, 20% to 25% found once; its top ten account for roughly 2.5%. The lymph nodes were axillary draining lymph nodes from breast cancer patients. Sequenced sample: axillary lymph node tissue. These receptors came from a female donor with breast cancer. Some clones in this sample may be carry-over from other donors' samples.

At least ten counts were recorded for this clonotype. The chain has TRBV5-8 and TRBJ2-3; tentatively, D is TRBD1 or TRBD2 (5 bases each). V dropped 0 bases and J dropped 2 bases, with 10 bases sitting between them. In germline, CDR1 is SGHTS, CDR2 YDEGEE. The CDR3 has 15 residues. CDR3 protein: CASSLDVGTTDTQYF. CDR3 DNA sequence: TGTGCCAGCAGCTTGGATGTCGGGACCACAGATACGCAGTATTTT.

This clonotype appeared many times. The rearrangement joins TRBV20-1 to TRBJ2-7, with D possibly TRBD1 on 6 matching bases. The V and J ends lost 6 bases and 0 bases respectively, with 18 bases between them. This CDR3 has 15 residues. The germline CDR1 and CDR2 sequences are DFQATT and SNEGSKA (reference sequence). CDR3 in DNA: TGCAGTGCCCTCGCAAGCACAGGGAACTCCTACGAGCAGTACTTC. Translation: CSALASTGNSYEQYF.

Many counts were recorded for this clonotype. The chain combines TRBV29-1 with TRBJ2-3, with 16 bases lining up with TRBD2. The CDR3 extends over 16 amino acids. V was clipped by 2 bases and J by 4 bases; unmatched bases: 3. Germline V gene data show CDR1 as SQVTM and CDR2 as ANQGSEA. The CDR3 spells CSVERGLAGGADTQYF. CDR3 DNA sequence: TGCAGCGTTGAAAGGGGACTAGCGGGAGGGGCAGATACGCAGTATTTT.

This clonotype was counted between two and nine times. This chain links TRBV28 with TRBJ2-7, with 7 nucleotides matching TRBD2. The CDR3 consists of 15 residues. V shed 3 bases and J 4 bases; nucleotides not matched to a gene: 9. The germline V gene encodes CDR1 MDHEN and CDR2 SYDVKM. Written as DNA, the CDR3 is TGTGCCAGCAGTTTGAGGTCCGGGGGGAGGTACGAGCAGTACTTC. Its translation: CASSLRSGGRYEQYF.

This clonotype was seen at least ten times. The chain employs TRBV27 and TRBJ2-7; 12 nucleotides line up with TRBD2. Germline values: CDR1 MNHEY, CDR2 SMNVEV (reference sequence). This CDR3 comprises 14 residues. Trimming cost V 6 bases and J 2 bases; bases outside gene matches: 2. The CDR3 coding sequence is TGTGCCAGCAGACGGACTAGCGGGGCCTACGAGCAGTACTTC. Amino acids: CASRRTSGAYEQYF.

Many counts were recorded for this clonotype. The rearrangement joins TRBV5-1 to TRBJ1-3; D might be TRBD1 (6 bases). Trimming took off 4 bases at V and 0 bases at J, with 17 bases between the two ends. CDR3 length: 17 amino acids. Germline-derived CDR1 and CDR2 are SGHRS and YFSETQ. The CDR3 nucleotides read TGCGCCAGCAGCAAAGGGGTGAGGGGGAGCTCTGGAAACACCATATATTTT. Protein product: CASSKGVRGSSGNTIYF.

This clonotype appeared many times. This sequence joins TRBV10-3 and TRBJ2-7; 7 bases line up with TRBD1. The V segment lost 11 bases and the J segment 4 bases; nucleotides outside the gene matches: 20. From germline, CDR1 is ENHRY and CDR2 SYGVKD. The CDR3 spans 16 residues. In DNA, the CDR3 is TGTGCCGTGGGTCCGGGACAGTCCTTTGTGGAGTACGAGCAGTACTTC. Translating gives CAVGPGQSFVEYEQYF.

This clonotype showed up just once. A read error may explain this, as a much larger clone is one base away. This chain uses TRBV5-4 with TRBJ2-7, with TRBD1 as a possible D gene (6 bases). The CDR3 covers 13 residues. From germline, CDR1 is SGHNT and CDR2 YYREEE (reference sequence). CDR3 loop: CASSYRDGYERYF. The CDR3, as DNA: TGTGCCAGCAGCTACAGGGATGGCTACGAGCGGTACTTC. Drawing the rest from reference TRBV5-4 and TRBJ2-7, the complete variable domain is ETGVTQSPTHLIKTRGQQVTLRCSSQSGHNTVSWYQQALGQGPQFIFQYYREEENGRGNFPPRFSGLQFPNYSSELNVNALELDDSALYLCASSYRDGYERYFGPGTRLTVT.

This clonotype was detected ten times or more. The gene calls are TRBV6-2 or TRBV6-3 and TRBJ2-7, with 8 positions matching TRBD2. V was clipped by 7 bases and J by 3 bases; unmatched bases: 11. In germline, CDR1 is MNHEY, CDR2 SVGEGT. This CDR3 contains 15 residues. CDR3 sequence: CASTNKGLVGYEQYF. In nucleotides, the CDR3 is TGTGCCAGCACCAATAAGGGACTAGTTGGCTACGAGCAGTACTTC.

As for this clonotype: A much bigger clone sits one base away, suggesting this may be a read error. The rearrangement joins TRBV2 to TRBJ2-1, with D perhaps TRBD1 or TRBD2 (5 bases each). The CDR3 spans 15 residues. Germline CDR1 and CDR2: SNHLY and FYNNEI. Deletions cut 8 bases from V and 0 bases from J, with 14 bases between. CDR3: CASGYRTGSYNEQFF. CDR3 DNA: TGTGCCAGCGGCTACAGGACTGGCTCCTACAATGAGCAGTTCTTC.

Note on this clonotype: With a much larger clone just one base away, this may be a read error. Because the CDR3 is missing its conserved closing phenylalanine or tryptophan, this is likely a read error. The V call is TRBV11-2, the J call TRBJ2-7; D unclear. Trimming removed 1 base at V and 3 bases at J, with 7 bases between. This CDR3 spans 13 amino acids. Germline CDR1 and CDR2: SGHAT and FQNNGV. CDR3 sequence (DNA): TGTGCCAGCAGCTTAGTAGGCCGCTACGAGCAGTACTTA. This gives the protein CASSLVGRYEQYL.

Many counts were recorded for this clonotype. Compared with germline, one end of the junction differs, possibly owing to a read error. The rearrangement joins TRBV7-8 to TRBJ2-1; 12 bases map to TRBD2. This CDR3 contains 14 residues. Germline assignment: CDR1 SGHVS and CDR2 FQNEAQ. CDR3 nucleotides: TGTGCCAGCAGCCTAGCGGGAGGGTCCAATGAGCAGTTCTTC. It is translated as CASSLAGGSNEQFF.

This clonotype showed up many times. The V call is TRBV7-8, the J call TRBJ2-3; 10 bases align to TRBD2. This CDR3 has 17 amino acids. CDR1 is SGHVS, CDR2 FQNEAQ, per germline. Trimming removed 1 base from V and 0 bases from J; junction bases left unmatched: 4. In nucleotides, the CDR3 is TGTGCCAGCAGCTTAGGTCTAGCGGGAGTAAGCACAGATACGCAGTATTTT. Translating it yields CASSLGLAGVSTDTQYF.

This clonotype was detected ten times or more. The V call is TRBV6-1, the J call TRBJ1-5; D is unresolved. CDR3 length equals 15 residues. CDR1 is MNHNS and CDR2 is SASEGT in the germline V gene. Trimming removed 2 bases at V and 1 base at J, with 9 bases between. CDR3: CASSEQAGSNQPQHF. For the CDR3, the DNA is TGTGCCAGCAGTGAACAAGCCGGAAGCAATCAGCCCCAGCATTTT.

This clonotype was seen a few times. The CDR3 loop is CASSSTSGRDIQYF. The CDR3 DNA is TGTGCCAGCAGTTCCACCAGCGGGAGAGACATTCAGTACTTC. V gene TRBV28 combines with J gene TRBJ2-4; 8 bases match TRBD2. The CDR3 has 14 residues. The germline CDR1 and CDR2 sequences are MDHEN and SYDVKM. J gave up 8 bases and V 4 bases, and 7 bases lay outside the gene matches.

This clonotype appeared many times. This chain uses TRBV12-3 or TRBV12-4 with TRBJ2-1; D is perhaps TRBD2 (5 bases). This CDR3 region has 17 residues. Trimming removed 6 bases at V and 7 bases at J, with 25 bases between. The CDR3 is CASSPRGMTAFGNEQFF. The CDR3 DNA follows: TGTGCCAGCAGCCCCCGAGGGATGACTGCCTTTGGAAATGAGCAGTTCTTC.

Of note for this clonotype: One base away lies a much larger clone, so this may be a sequencing read error. The J gene is TRBJ2-3, the V gene TRBV11-3; 7 bases fit TRBD2. The CDR3 contains 16 residues. CDR1 is SGHNT, CDR2 YENEEA, per germline. This chain's CDR3 is CASSPGGAGRADTLYF. The CDR3 DNA sequence: TGTGCCAGCAGCCCCGGCGGGGCAGGGAGGGCAGATACGCTGTATTTT.

The sample holds many counts of this clonotype. The chain has TRBV2 and TRBJ1-6; a possible D gene is TRBD1 (5 bases). V was shortened by 4 bases and J by 9 bases, with 10 bases between the two germline ends. The CDR3 covers 13 residues. The V gene's germline CDR1 is SNHLY and CDR2 FYNNEI. Here the CDR3 DNA reads TGTGCCAGCAGTGTTAAGGGGCCTTCACCCCTCCACTTT. This encodes CASSVKGPSPLHF. The entire variable domain, with the rest obtained from reference TRBV2 and TRBJ1-6, is as follows: EPEVTQTPSHQVTQMGQEVILRCVPISNHLYFYWYRQILGQKVEFLVSFYNNEISEKSEIFDDQFSVERPDGSNFTLKIRSTKLEDSAMYFCASSVKGPSPLHFGNGTRLTVT.

This clonotype was picked up many times. The rearrangement links TRBV24-1 to TRBJ2-3, with 8 bases that match TRBD2. Trimming at V came to 1 base and at J to 8 bases, leaving 7 bases not matched to a gene. This CDR3 has 15 residues. The germline gives CDR1 KGHDR, CDR2 SFDVKD. The CDR3, as DNA: TGTGCCACCAGTGATTTTGGTAGCGGGAAACTTACGCAGTATTTT. The encoded protein is CATSDFGSGKLTQYF.

The V gene is TRBV6-2 or TRBV6-3, the J gene TRBJ2-2; a weak D match, TRBD1 (5 bases). V was shortened by 5 bases and J by 5 bases, with 12 bases between the two germline ends. The germline gives CDR1 MNHEY, CDR2 SVGEGT. This CDR3 is 14 amino acids long. The CDR3 nucleotides read TGTGCCAGCAGTCGGACAACATTGACCGGGGAGCTGTTTTTT. This translates into CASSRTTLTGELFF.

Points on this clonotype: With a much larger clone just one base away, this may be a read error. The rearrangement uses TRBV19 and TRBJ2-7, with D possibly matching TRBD2 (6 bases). The CDR3 sequence is 15 residues long. Germline CDR1 LNHDA, CDR2 SQIVND (reference sequence). CDR3 residues: CARSVQSGRTYEQYF. The CDR3 nucleotides read TGTGCCCGTAGTGTCCAGAGCGGGCGAACCTACGAGCAGTACTTC.

This clonotype occurred a few times. The chain is built from TRBV3-1 and TRBJ1-2, with 9 bases that match TRBD1. Germline V CDR1 and CDR2: LGHDT, YNNKEL (reference sequence). Unmatched junction bases numbered 6, after V lost 5 bases and J lost 5 bases. The CDR3 contains 14 residues. In DNA form, the CDR3 reads TGTGCCAGCAGCAGCGGACAGGGGCGGTATGGCTACACCTTC. Protein product: CASSSGQGRYGYTF.

In this sample, this clonotype turned up many times. This chain joins TRBV20-1 and TRBJ1-2; tentative D call: TRBD1 (5 bases). Per the germline V gene, CDR1 is DFQATT and CDR2 is SNEGSKA (reference sequence). Trimming left V 1 base short and J 4 bases short, with 19 bases between. There are 16 residues in the CDR3. The CDR3 DNA reads as TGCAGTGCTAGAGGTGCTGGGGACGGGACTATCTATGGCTACACCTTC. It yields the protein CSARGAGDGTIYGYTF.

At least ten counts were recorded for this clonotype. V gene TRBV29-1 combines with J gene TRBJ2-7; D remains ambiguous. The CDR3 has 12 residues. Deletions cut 4 bases from V and 4 bases from J, with 11 bases between. CDR1 SQVTM and CDR2 ANQGSEA come from the germline V gene. The CDR3 region is CSVASDRYEQYF. In DNA form, the CDR3 reads TGCAGCGTTGCTTCAGATCGATACGAGCAGTACTTC.

At least ten counts were recorded for this clonotype. This chain connects TRBV7-9 to TRBJ2-7; unclear D gene. Germline CDR1 is SEHNR and CDR2 is FQNEAQ (reference sequence). The CDR3 runs 14 residues. V was clipped by 5 bases and J by 6 bases, with 17 bases between them. The CDR3 here is CASSMGLRNREQYF. DNA for the CDR3: TGTGCCAGCAGCATGGGATTGAGGAATCGCGAGCAGTACTTC.

At least ten counts were recorded for this clonotype. The chain is built from TRBV7-2 and TRBJ2-1; TRBD1 matches 8 bases. The trim removed 5 bases at V and 7 bases at J, leaving 7 bases unmatched. Germline-derived CDR1 and CDR2 are SGHTA and FQGNSA. This CDR3 has 14 amino acids. In DNA form, the CDR3 reads TGTGCCAGCAGCCCGGGACAGGTGGGGAATGAGCAGTTCTTC. Translation gives CASSPGQVGNEQFF.

In its sample, this clonotype was seen many times. The chain employs TRBV9 and TRBJ1-5; 9 bases map to TRBD1. V lost 4 bases, J lost 5 bases, and 7 bases stayed unmatched. The V gene's germline CDR1 is SGDLS and CDR2 YYNGEE. This CDR3 is built from 15 residues. The CDR3 DNA follows: TGTGCCAGCAGCCCGGGGGGGGACAGGGATCAGCCCCAGCATTTT. Its translation: CASSPGGDRDQPQHF.

This clonotype was detected ten times or more. V usage is TRBV12-3 or TRBV12-4 and J usage is TRBJ1-4; TRBD1 is a possible D gene (5 bases). V lost 4 bases, J lost 8 bases, and 14 bases lay in between. CDR3 length: 14 residues. The CDR3 bases are TGTGCCAGCAGTTATGGGACGGTGAACGAAAAACTGTTTTTT. Protein product: CASSYGTVNEKLFF.

This clonotype was seen at least ten times. One end of the junction varies from germline; a read error may be responsible. The rearrangement uses TRBV6-1 and TRBJ2-7, with 9 bases identical to TRBD2. The CDR3 is 14 amino acids. Germline values: CDR1 MNHNS, CDR2 SASEGT. The CDR3 DNA is TGTGCCAGCAGTGAAATGGCGGGACTAGCTGATCACGACTTC. Amino acids: CASSEMAGLADHDF.

This clonotype was detected only a few times. The chain has TRBV3-1 and TRBJ2-1; possibly TRBD2 for D (5 bases). Trimming removed 1 base from V and 4 bases from J, with 17 bases in between. The CDR3 loop spans 17 amino acids. Germline assignment: CDR1 LGHDT and CDR2 YNNKEL (reference sequence). The CDR3 spells CASSQAPGSGPYNEQFF. The CDR3, as DNA: TGTGCCAGCAGCCAAGCCCCGGGGAGCGGCCCGTACAATGAGCAGTTCTTC.